A selection of T cell receptor beta chains follows, all from one sample in a study of T cell repertoires in cytomegalovirus infection. Each CDR3 protein gets one entry after TCRdb re-called the reads with MiXCR. This table has hundreds of thousands of distinct CDR3 sequences, roughly 30% appearing once. Their antigen targets remain unknown. Sequenced here: cultured CD8+ T cells from PBMCs, sampled from culture after CMV antigen stimulation. All receptors derive from a human donor in good health (CMV status not recorded). Some clones in this sample may be carry-over from other donors' samples. CDR3s include the opening cysteine and the closing phenylalanine or tryptophan. The D gene is left open where the match is weak. Clone size is not always given. Where it is, it says once, few, many or a class for expanded clones.

J,V,size,D,DNA,CDR3
TRBJ1-1,TRBV20-1,-,TRBD1,TGCAGTGCTAGGGACAGGGGGTACACTGAAGCTTTCTTT,CSARDRGYTEAFF
TRBJ2-3,TRBV6-5,few,TRBD2,TGTGCCAGCAGTTACTCGGGGAGGGTTGGGTGGGCCGATACGCAGTATTTT,CASSYSGRVGWADTQYF
TRBJ2-7,TRBV19,-,-,TGTGCCAGTAGTGTCCGGGACACGAGCTCCTACGAGCAGTACTTC,CASSVRDTSSYEQYF
TRBJ1-1,TRBV7-6,once,TRBD1,TGTGCCAGCAGCGGCCGCGACTACAGGGGGCTAAACACTGAAGCTTTCTTT,CASSGRDYRGLNTEAFF
TRBJ2-1,TRBV7-8,few,-,TGTGCCAGCAGCCGGGTGAATAGTGAGCAGTTCTTC,CASSRVNSEQFF
TRBJ1-1,TRBV27,many,-,TGTGCCAGCAGTTTTCAGGGAGGTACTGAAGCTTTCTTT,CASSFQGGTEAFF
TRBJ1-2,TRBV29-1,-,-,TGCAGCGTTGGGTCGGGGGCGAGTGACTATGGCTACACCTTC,CSVGSGASDYGYTF
TRBJ2-2,TRBV7-7,-,TRBD2,TGTGCTAGCAGCCCTGACTATTCTAGCGGGGGGTACACCGGGGAGCTGTTTTTT,CASSPDYSSGGYTGELFF
TRBJ2-5,TRBV9,-,-,TGTGCCAGCAGCGTAGGTGGTCCGGGGAGGAGAGAGACCCAGTACTTC,CASSVGGPGRRETQYF
TRBJ2-6,TRBV7-3,few,-,TGTGCCAGCAGCTTAAGTAGGGCTATTAGCTCTGGGGCCAACGTCCTGACTTTC,CASSLSRAISSGANVLTF
TRBJ2-3,TRBV6-8,once,-,TGTGCCAGCAGTCCCACGGACAGAGAGAACACAGATACGCAGTATTTT,CASSPTDRENTDTQYF
TRBJ2-2,TRBV7-4,-,-,TGTGCCAGCACCTTTAAAGGGGAAACCGGGGAGCTGTTTTTT,CASTFKGETGELFF
TRBJ2-2,TRBV5-1,few,-,TGCGCCAGCAGCTTGGGAGGGCTCTCCGGGGAGCTGTTTTTT,CASSLGGLSGELFF
TRBJ2-3,TRBV9,-,TRBD2,TGTGCCAGCAGCGTAGCTATCCTAGCGGGGACCGATACGCAGTATTTT,CASSVAILAGTDTQYF
TRBJ2-3,TRBV7-2,many,TRBD2,TGTGCCAGCAGCGTCGGGACTAGCGGGGGGGATACGCAGTATTTT,CASSVGTSGGDTQYF
TRBJ2-7,TRBV10-3,-,-,TGTGCCATCAGTGAGTCGAGACCTACGCCTTACGAGCAGTACTTC,CAISESRPTPYEQYF